Shown below are 24 T cell receptor beta chains from a single sample sequenced in a study of CD8 T cells in Susac syndrome. Random hexamers were used to reverse transcribe an amount of about 0.45 to 1 ug RNA. TCRdb independently ran MiXCR on the immunoSEQ multiplex PCR reads; one entry per CDR3 protein. The sample shows approximately 160,000 distinct CDR3 sequences, about 90% of them seen only once. The sequencing sample was made of CD4+ T cells from PBMCs. The receptor set was obtained from a human donor in good health.

CDR3 coding DNA: TGTGCCAGCAGCCCGAGGACAGGGCATGGCTACACCTTC. This codes for CASSPRTGHGYTF. The rearrangement links TRBV6-5 to TRBJ1-2; 8 bases line up with TRBD1. The junction had 6 bases not matched to a gene; V was cut back by 6 bases and J by 6 bases. The CDR3 length is 13 residues. From germline, CDR1 is MNHEY and CDR2 SVGAGI.

The chain recombines TRBV4-1 with TRBJ2-1; D remains ambiguous. This CDR3 contains 15 residues. Trimming cost V 1 base and J 4 bases, with 11 bases left between them. Germline V gives CDR1 MGHRA, CDR2 YSYEKL. The CDR3 nucleotides are TGCGCCAGCAGCCAAGTCCCGGACCGTTACAATGAGCAGTTCTTC. Residues: CASSQVPDRYNEQFF.

This sequence joins TRBV5-4 and TRBJ2-1, with 8 bases matching TRBD2. The CDR3 totals 14 residues. Germline V gives CDR1 SGHNT, CDR2 YYREEE (reference sequence). Losses at the gene ends were 7 bases for V and 5 bases for J; bases not matched to a gene: 8. Here the CDR3 reads CASGGWTSHNEQFF. The CDR3 coding sequence is TGTGCCAGCGGGGGATGGACTAGCCACAATGAGCAGTTCTTC.

The sample holds one count of this clonotype. V gene TRBV5-1 combines with J gene TRBJ2-1; 7 bases map to TRBD2. From germline, CDR1 is SGHRS and CDR2 YFSETQ. With 0 bases clipped from V and 7 bases from J, the junction kept 7 bases outside the gene matches. The CDR3 covers 15 residues. CDR3 sequence: CASSLAVAGVNEQFF. Here the CDR3 DNA reads TGCGCCAGCAGCTTGGCAGTAGCGGGTGTTAATGAGCAGTTCTTC.

The CDR3 DNA reads TGTGCCAGCAGTTTAGTGACAGGGAATTCACCCCTCCACTTT. This sequence encodes CASSLVTGNSPLHF. This chain connects TRBV12-3 or TRBV12-4 to TRBJ1-6; 7 nucleotides match TRBD1. There are 14 residues in the CDR3. V was pared by 1 base and J by 7 bases, with 1 base of the junction left unmatched.

The chain is built from TRBV30 and TRBJ1-5; D remains unclear. CDR1 is GTSNPN, CDR2 SVGIG, per germline (reference sequence). Trimming stripped 3 bases from V and 5 bases from J, with 17 bases between. This CDR3 comprises 15 residues. Here the CDR3 DNA reads TGTGCCTGGAGCGGAGATTTAGAGGCCTATCAGCCCCAGCATTTT. Residues: CAWSGDLEAYQPQHF.

The chain uses TRBV6-1 and TRBJ1-5, with D unresolved. Germline values: CDR1 MNHNS, CDR2 SASEGT. The length of the CDR3 is 14 residues. The V end was cut by 2 bases, the J end by 9 bases, with 14 bases between. Here the CDR3 DNA reads TGTGCCAGCAGTGAACCCAGGCCCTTGGGGCCCCAGCATTTT. It encodes CASSEPRPLGPQHF.

The V call is TRBV5-1, the J call TRBJ2-7, with D possibly matching TRBD1 (6 bases). CDR1 and CDR2 from the germline V gene are SGHRS and YFSETQ. The CDR3 is 14 residues long. Trimming removed 4 bases from V and 2 bases from J, with 13 bases in between. CDR3 loop: CASSPTQGTYEQYF. CDR3 in DNA: TGCGCCAGCAGCCCAACACAGGGAACCTACGAGCAGTACTTC. The variable domain in full, with the rest retrieved from reference TRBV5-1 and TRBJ2-7, is KAGVTQTPRYLIKTRGQQVTLSCSPISGHRSVSWYQQTPGQGLQFLFEYFSETQRNKGNFPGRFSGRQFSNSRSEMNVSTLELGDSALYLCASSPTQGTYEQYFGPGTRLTVT.

The chain combines TRBV30 with TRBJ1-1; 9 nucleotides match TRBD1. CDR1 is GTSNPN and CDR2 is SVGIG in the germline V gene (reference sequence). This CDR3 contains 14 residues. J lost 12 bases, V lost 3 bases, and 14 bases had no gene match. CDR3 residues: CAWRVPQQGATSFF. The CDR3 nucleotides are TGTGCCTGGAGGGTCCCCCAACAGGGGGCGACGTCTTTCTTT.

This sequence joins TRBV25-1 and TRBJ2-1; D gene uncertain. The CDR3 is 12 amino acids. Germline V lookup: CDR1 MGHDK, CDR2 SYGVNS. Trimming left V 3 bases short and J 3 bases short, with 3 bases between. CDR3 nucleotides: TGTGCCAGCAGTGACTACTACAATGAGCAGTTCTTC. It is translated as CASSDYYNEQFF.

The V and J genes are TRBV7-2 and TRBJ1-1; tentative D call: TRBD1 (5 bases). In germline, CDR1 is SGHTA, CDR2 FQGNSA. This CDR3 is built from 13 residues. V was pared by 1 base and J by 7 bases, with 10 bases between. CDR3 DNA sequence: TGTGCCAGCAGCTTAGGGGCGGGGGATGAAGCTTTCTTT. As protein: CASSLGAGDEAFF.

This clonotype has just a few counts. The chain links TRBV28 to TRBJ2-7; the D gene could be TRBD1 or TRBD2 (6 bases each). V lost 5 bases to trimming and J lost 3 bases, with 11 bases between them. Looked up from germline, CDR1 is MDHEN and CDR2 is SYDVKM. The CDR3 has 13 amino acids. The CDR3 sequence is CASSLGGGYEQYF. The CDR3 nucleotides read TGTGCCAGCAGTCTAGGGGGAGGCTACGAGCAGTACTTC.

The count of this clonotype is one. CDR3 bases: TGTGCCAGCAGATCTAACCGGGGCGGTGGGTTGTTCGAGCAGTACTTC. It codes for CASRSNRGGGLFEQYF. The chain carries TRBV11-2 and TRBJ2-7; D possibly uses TRBD1 or TRBD2 (5 bases each). V lost 6 bases and J 6 bases, leaving 24 bases between the germline ends. The CDR3 runs to 16 residues. The germline V gene has CDR1 SGHAT and CDR2 FQNNGV.

The CDR3 sequence is CSVNSYANTGELFF. CDR3 nucleotides: TGCAGCGTTAATAGTTACGCGAACACCGGGGAGCTGTTTTTT. This rearrangement joins TRBV29-1 to TRBJ2-2; no clear D gene. Germline V CDR1 and CDR2: SQVTM, ANQGSEA. Trimming took off 5 bases at V and 0 bases at J, with 10 bases between the two ends. The CDR3 is made up of 14 amino acids.

The J gene is TRBJ2-1, the V gene TRBV12-3 or TRBV12-4; D ambiguous. With 2 bases removed from V and 6 bases from J, the gap between germline ends came to 8 bases. The CDR3 is 13 residues long. CDR3 coding DNA: TGTGCCAGCAGTTTACTCGAGAGCAATGAGCAGTTCTTC. Translating it yields CASSLLESNEQFF.

The chain uses TRBV29-1 and TRBJ1-2; 11 positions match TRBD1. CDR3 length equals 12 residues. Trimming took 7 bases from V and 8 from J; bases not matched to a gene: 6. Germline V gene lookup returns CDR1 SQVTM and CDR2 ANQGSEA. CDR3 nucleotides: TGCAGCGCTCCGGACAGGGGGCGAGGCTACACCTTC. This gives the protein CSAPDRGRGYTF.

The rearrangement links TRBV29-1 to TRBJ2-5; D is unresolved. Germline V gene lookup returns CDR1 SQVTM and CDR2 ANQGSEA. V was pared by 6 bases and J by 4 bases, with 12 bases between. This CDR3 is 12 amino acids long. CDR3 nucleotide sequence: TGCAGCGTCCGATGGGGTGGAGAGACCCAGTACTTC. Encoded protein: CSVRWGGETQYF.

The chain recombines TRBV9 with TRBJ2-7; no clear D gene. CDR3 length: 15 residues. Deletions cut 0 bases from V and 0 bases from J, with 10 bases between. Germline assignment: CDR1 SGDLS and CDR2 YYNGEE. CDR3: CASSVAPVISYEQYF. CDR3 in DNA: TGTGCCAGCAGCGTAGCGCCGGTGATCTCCTACGAGCAGTACTTC.

The V gene is TRBV12-3 or TRBV12-4, the J gene TRBJ2-2; no reliable D call. CDR3 length equals 14 residues. With 7 bases removed from V and 5 bases from J, the gap between germline ends came to 14 bases. CDR3 region: CASTWGFPTGELFF. CDR3 bases: TGTGCCAGCACCTGGGGATTCCCGACCGGGGAGCTGTTTTTT.

The chain has TRBV2 and TRBJ2-1, with D perhaps given as TRBD1 or TRBD2 (5 bases each). Germline-derived CDR1 and CDR2 are SNHLY and FYNNEI. The CDR3 length is 16 residues. With 5 bases removed from V and 7 bases from J, the gap between germline ends came to 21 bases. CDR3 sequence: CASSRFRDGRGNEQFF. As DNA, the CDR3 is TGTGCCAGCAGTCGGTTCCGGGACGGGCGCGGGAATGAGCAGTTCTTC.

This rearrangement joins TRBV11-2 to TRBJ2-4; 8 bases line up with TRBD1. Germline trimming cut 1 base from V and 5 bases from J; bases unmatched to any gene: 4. CDR1 and CDR2 (germline): SGHAT, FQNNGV. This CDR3 has 15 amino acids. CDR3 residues: CASSLALGQENIQYF. Here the CDR3 DNA reads TGTGCCAGCAGCTTAGCCCTGGGACAGGAAAACATTCAGTACTTC.

CDR3 nucleotide sequence: TGTGCCAGCAGCTTAGCCTACTCGCCCCAGCATTTT. This gives the protein CASSLAYSPQHF. The J gene is TRBJ1-5, the V gene TRBV7-2; D call uncertain. The CDR3 runs to 12 residues. V shed 0 bases and J shed 9 bases, with 6 bases lying between them. Germline lookup yields CDR1 SGHTA and CDR2 FQGNSA.

This CDR3 is CSVVLTSGDTDTQYF. The CDR3 coding sequence is TGCAGCGTTGTATTGACTAGCGGGGACACAGATACGCAGTATTTT. The chain employs TRBV29-1 and TRBJ2-3; TRBD2 aligns across 11 bases. CDR3 length: 15 residues. With V trimmed by 4 bases and J by 2 bases, 5 bases remained unmatched. CDR1 is SQVTM and CDR2 is ANQGSEA in the germline V gene.

The J gene is TRBJ1-1, the V gene TRBV4-3; D possibly corresponds to TRBD1 (5 bases). Germline V gene sequence: CDR1 LGHNA, CDR2 YSLEER. Deletions cut 0 bases from V and 3 bases from J, with 8 bases between. CDR3 length: 14 amino acids. The CDR3 DNA reads TGCGCCAGCAGCCAAGATAGGGGTGACACTGAAGCTTTCTTT. Protein product: CASSQDRGDTEAFF.